Listed here are 32 T cell receptor beta chains from one sample, sequenced in a study of cytomegalovirus exposure and HLA in healthy donors. Here immunoSEQ multiplex PCR was the method, and the copy in TCRdb shows in-frame clones only, minus some. The sample includes 180,000 or so clones, 65% to 90% of them seen just once. What was sequenced was PBMCs. The receptors here all came from a woman in her twenties or thirties in good health and CMV-seropositive.

Here the CDR3 DNA reads TGTGCCAGCGCGGGGGCGCCCTACGAGCAGTACTTC. It translates to CASAGAPYEQYF. The V and J genes are TRBV4-2 and TRBJ2-7; D is possibly TRBD2 (7 bases). Germline V gives CDR1 LGHNA, CDR2 YNFKEQ. This CDR3 comprises 12 residues. Trimming left V 8 bases short and J 2 bases short, with 10 bases between.

This sequence joins TRBV12-5 and TRBJ1-1; 7 nucleotides agree with TRBD1. The germline V gene encodes CDR1 LGHNT and CDR2 FRNRAP. The J segment lost 8 bases and the V segment lost 1 base, leaving 4 bases of the junction unmatched. The CDR3 loop spans 13 amino acids. In nucleotides, the CDR3 is TGTGCTAGTGGTTTGGCCCCGGGACAGGAAGCTTTCTTT. Protein: CASGLAPGQEAFF.

CDR3 in amino acids: CASSSLQGIEQFF. The CDR3 DNA reads TGTGCCAGCAGCTCCTTACAGGGTATTGAGCAGTTCTTC. This chain links TRBV5-6 with TRBJ2-1, with a weak D call TRBD1 (6 bases). The CDR3 has 13 residues. V was trimmed by 3 bases and J by 9 bases, leaving 13 bases between them. In germline, CDR1 is SGHDT, CDR2 YYEEEE.

The CDR3 DNA is TGTGCCAGCAGCCAGACACAAGGACAGAACACTGAAGCTTTCTTT. Translated, it gives CASSQTQGQNTEAFF. The chain has TRBV4-2 and TRBJ1-1, with a possible D match to TRBD1 (5 bases). Germline values: CDR1 LGHNA, CDR2 YNFKEQ. The CDR3 is 15 amino acids. V gave up 3 bases and J gave up 1 base, with 12 bases separating them.

The rearrangement uses TRBV2 and TRBJ1-4; 7 nucleotides line up with TRBD1. The CDR3 length is 17 residues. The V and J ends lost 2 bases and 6 bases, in that order; junction bases with no gene match: 12. CDR1 is SNHLY, CDR2 FYNNEI, per germline. The CDR3 region is CASSEWDSEREHEKLFF. The CDR3 region has the DNA TGTGCCAGCAGTGAATGGGACAGTGAAAGGGAGCATGAAAAACTGTTTTTT.

The V call is TRBV28, the J call TRBJ1-2, with D hard to call. Germline V gene data show CDR1 as MDHEN and CDR2 as SYDVKM. V was clipped by 2 bases and J by 5 bases, with 9 bases between them. CDR3 length equals 13 residues. CDR3: CASSLTQSYGYTF. DNA for the CDR3: TGTGCCAGCAGTTTAACCCAGTCATATGGCTACACCTTC.

This chain links TRBV5-1 with TRBJ2-7; 9 bases line up with TRBD1. This CDR3 is built from 14 residues. Losses at the gene ends were 1 base for V and 3 bases for J; bases not matched to a gene: 2. Germline loops: CDR1 SGHRS, CDR2 YFSETQ. CDR3 protein: CASSLSGQGYEQYF. CDR3 coding DNA: TGCGCCAGCAGCTTGTCGGGACAGGGCTACGAGCAGTACTTC.

The V call is TRBV7-9, the J call TRBJ2-7; 12 positions match TRBD1. This CDR3 has 15 residues. V shed 3 bases and J 5 bases; nucleotides not matched to a gene: 5. Germline CDR1 is SEHNR and CDR2 is FQNEAQ (reference sequence). CDR3 residues: CASSFRDRGLNEQYF. Written as DNA, the CDR3 is TGTGCCAGCAGCTTCCGGGACAGGGGGCTGAACGAGCAGTACTTC.

The gene calls are TRBV7-2 and TRBJ2-7; 7 nucleotides line up with TRBD1. CDR1 and CDR2 (germline): SGHTA, FQGNSA. The length of the CDR3 is 13 residues. V shed 3 bases and J 2 bases; nucleotides not matched to a gene: 1. In DNA, the CDR3 is TGTGCCAGCAGCTTCGACAGGGCCTACGAGCAGTACTTC. Protein product: CASSFDRAYEQYF.

This rearrangement joins TRBV27 to TRBJ1-2, with D perhaps matching TRBD1 (5 bases). Trimming shortened V by 4 bases and J by 14 bases, and 23 bases separated the two germline ends. The germline gives CDR1 MNHEY, CDR2 SMNVEV (reference sequence). The CDR3 consists of 14 residues. CDR3 sequence (DNA): TGTGCCAGCAGTTCTGCCGGGGGTGTTTTTCGGATAACCTTC. Its translation: CASSSAGGVFRITF.

V and J are TRBV29-1 and TRBJ2-1, with D tentatively TRBD1 (6 bases). This CDR3 spans 13 amino acids. Germline V CDR1 and CDR2: SQVTM, ANQGSEA. V lost 7 bases and J 7 bases, leaving 17 bases between the germline ends. As DNA, the CDR3 is TGCAGCGCCTTGGGGCAGGGGCGGAATGAGCAGTTCTTC. Translation gives CSALGQGRNEQFF.

The CDR3 nucleotides are TGCGCCAGCAGCCACCCCCCTACCGGGACAGGGGTCTACAATGAGCAGTTCTTC. Amino acids: CASSHPPTGTGVYNEQFF. This chain connects TRBV4-1 to TRBJ2-1; 10 bases map to TRBD1. The CDR3 covers 18 residues. Germline V gene data show CDR1 as MGHRA and CDR2 as YSYEKL. Losses at the gene ends were 3 bases for V and 3 bases for J; bases not matched to a gene: 11.

The CDR3 loop reads CASSIRTGGFEQFF. CDR3 DNA sequence: TGCGCCAGCAGCATCCGGACAGGGGGGTTTGAGCAGTTCTTC. The chain joins TRBV5-1 to TRBJ2-1; 10 bases agree with TRBD1. V gave up 4 bases and J gave up 9 bases; unmatched junction bases: 7. The V gene's germline CDR1 is SGHRS and CDR2 YFSETQ. CDR3 length: 14 residues.

The CDR3: CASSAGLRSEKLFF. CDR3 DNA sequence: TGTGCCAGCAGCGCAGGGTTACGAAGTGAAAAACTGTTTTTT. V is TRBV6-5 and J is TRBJ1-4, with D possibly matching TRBD1 (5 bases). CDR3 size: 14 residues. The V end was cut by 6 bases, the J end by 7 bases, with 15 bases between. In germline, CDR1 is MNHEY, CDR2 SVGAGI.

V usage is TRBV27 and J usage is TRBJ2-7; the D gene is possibly TRBD1 (6 bases). Germline V lookup: CDR1 MNHEY, CDR2 SMNVEV (reference sequence). The CDR3 runs 13 residues. V was shortened by 5 bases and J by 4 bases, with 12 bases between the two germline ends. The CDR3, as DNA: TGTGCCAGCAGTCTTGGACAGCAGTACGAGCAGTACTTC. The encoded protein is CASSLGQQYEQYF.

This chain connects TRBV18 to TRBJ1-1, with 7 bases fitting TRBD1. Germline CDR1 reads KGHSH; CDR2 reads LQKENI. CDR3 size: 16 residues. The trim removed 3 bases at V and 5 bases at J, leaving 12 bases unmatched. CDR3: CASSPRPGQWGTEAFF. The DNA of the CDR3 is TGTGCCAGCTCACCTAGACCGGGACAGTGGGGAACTGAAGCTTTCTTT. Combining the CDR3 with reference TRBV18 and TRBJ1-1 gives the whole variable domain NAGVMQNPRHLVRRRGQEARLRCSPMKGHSHVYWYRQLPEEGLKFMVYLQKENIIDESGMPKERFSAEFPKEGPSILRIQQVVRGDSAAYFCASSPRPGQWGTEAFFGQGTRLTVV.

V usage is TRBV5-1 and J usage is TRBJ2-7; 10 bases are shared with TRBD2. V lost 0 bases to trimming and J lost 4 bases; unmatched junction nucleotides: 4. The CDR3 extends over 15 amino acids. Germline CDR1 and CDR2: SGHRS and YFSETQ. CDR3 protein: CASSLELAGIYEQYF. The CDR3 region has the DNA TGCGCCAGCAGCTTGGAACTAGCGGGGATATACGAGCAGTACTTC.

V and J are TRBV28 and TRBJ2-2, with D perhaps TRBD1 (6 bases). From germline, CDR1 is MDHEN and CDR2 SYDVKM. This CDR3 spans 14 amino acids. Trimming removed 7 bases from V and 5 bases from J, with 14 bases in between. The DNA for the CDR3 is TGTGCCAGCATCTACAGGGAATCGACCGGGGAGCTGTTTTTT. Encoded protein: CASIYRESTGELFF.

This chain joins TRBV28 and TRBJ2-1; 8 bases match TRBD2. The CDR3 covers 15 residues. CDR1 and CDR2 (germline): MDHEN, SYDVKM. The junction had 11 bases not matched to a gene; V was cut back by 8 bases and J by 5 bases. The CDR3 region has the DNA TGTGCCAGCTTCCAAGCGGGAGTAAGGGACAATGAGCAGTTCTTC. Translation: CASFQAGVRDNEQFF.

V usage is TRBV12-5 and J usage is TRBJ2-3; D is perhaps TRBD1 (6 bases). Trimming pared 5 bases from V and 2 bases from J, leaving 14 bases between. Germline V gives CDR1 LGHNT, CDR2 FRNRAP. There are 15 residues in the CDR3. DNA for the CDR3: TGTGCTAGTGGTAGACAAGGACAGAACACAGATACGCAGTATTTT. It translates to CASGRQGQNTDTQYF.

The chain links TRBV6-5 to TRBJ1-2; 8 nucleotides line up with TRBD1. CDR1 MNHEY and CDR2 SVGAGI come from the germline V gene. With 5 bases clipped from V and 7 bases from J, the junction kept 6 bases outside the gene matches. CDR3 length: 13 amino acids. CDR3 sequence reads: CASSRDRGTGYTF. Here the CDR3 DNA reads TGTGCCAGCAGTCGTGACAGGGGTACTGGCTACACCTTC.

There are a few counts of this clone. The chain uses TRBV2 and TRBJ2-7; D is possibly TRBD1 (6 bases). This CDR3 is 11 amino acids long. Germline values: CDR1 SNHLY, CDR2 FYNNEI. V dropped 5 bases and J dropped 9 bases, with 11 bases sitting between them. The CDR3: CASSTGPGQYF. CDR3 sequence (DNA): TGTGCCAGCAGTACAGGGCCAGGGCAGTACTTC.

The rearrangement links TRBV5-1 to TRBJ1-4; D unresolved. Trimming took 2 bases from V and 4 from J, leaving 9 bases between them. This CDR3 comprises 14 residues. CDR1 is SGHRS and CDR2 is YFSETQ in the germline V gene. CDR3 residues: CASSFGGFNEKLFF. CDR3 coding DNA: TGCGCCAGCAGCTTTGGCGGGTTTAATGAAAAACTGTTTTTT.

V and J are TRBV7-9 and TRBJ2-5; 7 nucleotides line up with TRBD1. The germline V gene encodes CDR1 SEHNR and CDR2 FQNEAQ (reference sequence). V lost 5 bases to trimming and J lost 5 bases; unmatched junction nucleotides: 5. This CDR3 comprises 13 residues. The CDR3 nucleotides are TGTGCCAGCAGCCCAGGGGGAAGGGAGACCCAGTACTTC. Its protein is CASSPGGRETQYF. The variable domain in full, with the rest retrieved from reference TRBV7-9 and TRBJ2-5, is DTGVSQNPRHKITKRGQNVTFRCDPISEHNRLYWYRQTLGQGPEFLTYFQNEAQLEKSRLLSDRFSAERPKGSFSTLEIQRTEQGDSAMYLCASSPGGRETQYFGPGTRLLVL.

The chain employs TRBV6-1 and TRBJ2-1, with 9 bases lining up with TRBD2. The CDR3 is 14 residues long. The trim removed 7 bases at V and 4 bases at J, leaving 5 bases unmatched. From germline, CDR1 is MNHNS and CDR2 SASEGT. The CDR3 protein is CASTPSGTYNEQFF. The CDR3 nucleotides are TGTGCCAGCACCCCTAGCGGGACATACAATGAGCAGTTCTTC.

This clone was seen only once. The chain has TRBV19 and TRBJ2-3, with TRBD2 identical over 8 bases. Germline CDR1 and CDR2: LNHDA and SQIVND (reference sequence). The ends lost 7 bases at V and 7 bases at J; junction bases unmatched: 13. The CDR3 runs 15 residues. CDR3 sequence reads: CASKRASGRSNTQYF. The CDR3 nucleotides read TGTGCCAGTAAACGAGCTAGCGGGCGATCAAATACGCAGTATTTT.

The genes are TRBV6-5 and TRBJ1-1; the D gene is possibly TRBD1 (5 bases). CDR3 length: 16 residues. Per germline, CDR1 MNHEY and CDR2 SVGAGI. Trimming took off 1 base at V and 1 base at J, with 13 bases between the two ends. CDR3 in amino acids: CASSYFQGFGNTEAFF. As DNA, the CDR3 is TGTGCCAGCAGTTACTTTCAGGGCTTCGGGAACACTGAAGCTTTCTTT.

The chain combines TRBV4-1 with TRBJ1-2, with 7 bases lining up with TRBD1. Germline V gene sequence: CDR1 MGHRA, CDR2 YSYEKL. Unmatched junction bases numbered 18, after V lost 3 bases and J lost 8 bases. The CDR3 is 17 amino acids. The CDR3 sequence: CASSQGAGQGVFIGYTF. Written as DNA, the CDR3 is TGCGCCAGCAGCCAGGGGGCGGGGCAGGGGGTATTCATCGGCTACACCTTC.

The chain carries TRBV29-1 and TRBJ2-7; 9 bases are a match to TRBD1. The length of the CDR3 is 15 residues. Trimming cost V 4 bases and J 5 bases; bases outside gene matches: 12. In germline, CDR1 is SQVTM, CDR2 ANQGSEA. CDR3 sequence reads: CSVVGGGQGINEQYF. The CDR3 nucleotides are TGCAGCGTTGTGGGAGGAGGACAGGGGATAAACGAGCAGTACTTC.

The chain carries TRBV5-1 and TRBJ1-1, with 10 bases fitting TRBD1. Germline V gene lookup returns CDR1 SGHRS and CDR2 YFSETQ. This CDR3 is 13 amino acids long. V dropped 4 bases and J dropped 5; count of bases not matched to a gene: 2. The CDR3: CASSRTGGTEAFF. CDR3 DNA sequence: TGCGCCAGCAGCCGGACAGGGGGGACTGAAGCTTTCTTT. Full variable domain (rest looked up from reference TRBV5-1 and TRBJ1-1): KAGVTQTPRYLIKTRGQQVTLSCSPISGHRSVSWYQQTPGQGLQFLFEYFSETQRNKGNFPGRFSGRQFSNSRSEMNVSTLELGDSALYLCASSRTGGTEAFFGQGTRLTVV.

The chain is built from TRBV13 and TRBJ2-1, with 10 bases lining up with TRBD2. Unmatched junction bases numbered 4, after V lost 5 bases and J lost 0 bases. The CDR3 sequence is 16 residues long. CDR1 is PRHDT and CDR2 is FYEKMQ in the germline V gene (reference sequence). CDR3 amino acids: CASSPRTSGSYNEQFF. In DNA, the CDR3 is TGTGCCAGCAGCCCCCGGACTAGCGGCTCCTACAATGAGCAGTTCTTC.

The CDR3 spells CASSRDRGLLYGYTF. For the CDR3, the DNA is TGTGCCAGCAGCCGGGACAGGGGGCTCCTCTATGGCTACACCTTC. The chain recombines TRBV9 with TRBJ1-2, with TRBD1 matching over 12 bases. V was pared by 4 bases and J by 4 bases, with 5 bases of the junction left unmatched. The CDR3 covers 15 residues. Germline CDR1 is SGDLS and CDR2 is YYNGEE.